A single sample is the source of the 3 T cell receptor beta chains below, sequenced in a study of technical replicates of blood from several donors. Generated by immunoSEQ multiplex PCR, the TCRdb table keeps only in-frame clones and is missing some. The sample includes under 85,000 clones, 85% to 95% of them seen just once. Sequenced sample: T cells isolated from PBMCs. All receptors derive from a human donor in good health.

This chain connects TRBV7-9 to TRBJ2-1; 11 nucleotides match TRBD2. Germline CDR1 and CDR2: SEHNR and FQNEAQ (reference sequence). The CDR3 is 12 amino acids. After removal of 8 bases from V and 9 bases from J, the junction contained 3 bases not matched to a gene. The CDR3 protein is CASSLAGGEQFF. The CDR3 DNA reads TGTGCCAGCTCCCTAGCGGGGGGTGAGCAGTTCTTC.

The rearrangement joins TRBV19 to TRBJ1-1, with D perhaps matching TRBD1 (5 bases). With 3 bases removed from V and 5 bases from J, the gap between germline ends came to 16 bases. CDR1 is LNHDA and CDR2 is SQIVND in the germline V gene (reference sequence). There are 15 residues in the CDR3. The CDR3 spells CASSIGGASKTEAFF. CDR3 DNA sequence: TGTGCCAGTAGTATTGGTGGGGCTTCAAAGACTGAAGCTTTCTTT.

The J gene is TRBJ2-7, the V gene TRBV4-1, with no clear D. This CDR3 comprises 15 residues. CDR1 and CDR2 (germline): MGHRA, YSYEKL. With 0 bases removed from V and 0 bases from J, the gap between germline ends came to 9 bases. Here the CDR3 DNA reads TGCGCCAGCAGCCAAGAAGAGTATAGCTCCTACGAGCAGTACTTC. It is translated as CASSQEEYSSYEQYF.